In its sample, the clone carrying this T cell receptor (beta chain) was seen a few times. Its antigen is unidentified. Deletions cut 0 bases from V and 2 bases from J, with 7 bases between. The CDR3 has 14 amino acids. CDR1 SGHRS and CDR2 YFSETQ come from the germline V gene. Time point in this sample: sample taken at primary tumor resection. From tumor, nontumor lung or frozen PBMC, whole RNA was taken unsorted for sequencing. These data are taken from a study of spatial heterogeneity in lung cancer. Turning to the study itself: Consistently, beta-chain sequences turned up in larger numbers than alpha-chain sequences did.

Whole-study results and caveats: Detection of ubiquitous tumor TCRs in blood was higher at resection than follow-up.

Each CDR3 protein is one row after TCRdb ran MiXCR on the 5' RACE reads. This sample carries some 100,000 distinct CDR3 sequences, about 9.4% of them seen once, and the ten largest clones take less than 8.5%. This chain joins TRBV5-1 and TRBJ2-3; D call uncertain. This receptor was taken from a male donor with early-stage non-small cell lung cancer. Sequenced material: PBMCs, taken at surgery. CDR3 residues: CASSLVSLTDTQYF. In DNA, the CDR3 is TGCGCCAGCAGCTTGGTCAGTCTCACAGATACGCAGTATTTT.